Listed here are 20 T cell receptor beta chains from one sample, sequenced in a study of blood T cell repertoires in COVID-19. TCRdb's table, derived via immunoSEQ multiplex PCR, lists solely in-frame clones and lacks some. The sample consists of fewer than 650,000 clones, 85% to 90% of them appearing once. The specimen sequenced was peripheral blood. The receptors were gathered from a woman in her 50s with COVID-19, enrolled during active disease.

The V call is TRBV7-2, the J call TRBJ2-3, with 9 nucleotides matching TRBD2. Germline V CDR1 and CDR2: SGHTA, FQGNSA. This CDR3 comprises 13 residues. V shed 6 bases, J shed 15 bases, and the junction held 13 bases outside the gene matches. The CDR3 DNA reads TGTGCCAGCAGTTCCTACTTAGCGGGGGTTGCTTATTTT. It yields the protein CASSSYLAGVAYF. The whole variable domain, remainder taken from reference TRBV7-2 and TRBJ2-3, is GAGVSQSPSNKVTEKGKDVELRCDPISGHTALYWYRQSLGQGLEFLIYFQGNSAPDKSGLPSDRFSAERTGGSVSTLTIQRTQQEDSAVYLCASSSYLAGVAYFGPGTRLTVL.

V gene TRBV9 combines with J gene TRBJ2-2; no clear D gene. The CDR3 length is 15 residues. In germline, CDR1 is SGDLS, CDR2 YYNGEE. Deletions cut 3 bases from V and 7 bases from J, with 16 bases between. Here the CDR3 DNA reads TGTGCCAGCAGCGGTGGCAGCAGGTTGGACGGGGAGCTGTTTTTT. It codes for CASSGGSRLDGELFF.

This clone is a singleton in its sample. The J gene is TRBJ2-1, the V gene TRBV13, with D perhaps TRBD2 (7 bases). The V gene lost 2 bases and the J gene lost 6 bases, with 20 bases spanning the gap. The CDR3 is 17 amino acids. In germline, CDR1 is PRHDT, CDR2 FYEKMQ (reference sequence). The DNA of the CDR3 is TGTGCCAGCAGCTTACCAGGAGGGGGGAGGGGCAGCAATGAGCAGTTCTTC. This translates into CASSLPGGGRGSNEQFF.

DNA of the CDR3: TGTGCCAGCAGCCAAGGGGACACAGGCTACACCTTC. Protein sequence: CASSQGDTGYTF. The rearrangement links TRBV3-1 (or the pseudogene TRBV3-2) to TRBJ1-2; weak D call: TRBD1 (6 bases). CDR1 is LGHDT, CDR2 YNNKEL, per germline (reference sequence). The CDR3 extends over 12 amino acids. Trimming left V 1 base short and J 8 bases short, with 8 bases between.

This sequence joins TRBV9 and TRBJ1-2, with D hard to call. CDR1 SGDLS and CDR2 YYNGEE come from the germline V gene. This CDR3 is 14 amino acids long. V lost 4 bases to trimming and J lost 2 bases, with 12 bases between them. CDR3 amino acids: CASSPSWSNYGYTF. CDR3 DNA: TGTGCCAGCAGCCCTAGCTGGTCAAACTATGGCTACACCTTC.

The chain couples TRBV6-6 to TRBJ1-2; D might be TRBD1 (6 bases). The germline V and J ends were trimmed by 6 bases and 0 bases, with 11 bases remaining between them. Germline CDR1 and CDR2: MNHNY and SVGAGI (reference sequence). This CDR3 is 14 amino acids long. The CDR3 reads CASSKQGSNYGYTF. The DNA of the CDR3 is TGTGCCAGCAGCAAACAGGGATCTAACTATGGCTACACCTTC.

CDR3 sequence (DNA): TGTGCCAGCAGTGGGCGGACAGCCACCTTC. Translated: CASSGRTATF. This chain connects TRBV12-3 or TRBV12-4 to TRBJ1-2, with D possibly being TRBD1 (6 bases). Trimming shortened V by 5 bases and J by 13 bases, and 11 bases separated the two germline ends. This CDR3 comprises 10 residues.

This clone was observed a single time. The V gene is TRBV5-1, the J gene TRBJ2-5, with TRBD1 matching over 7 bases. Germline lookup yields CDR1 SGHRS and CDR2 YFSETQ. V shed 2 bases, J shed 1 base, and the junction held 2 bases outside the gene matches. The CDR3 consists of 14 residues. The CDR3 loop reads CASSLGQAQETQYF. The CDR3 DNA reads TGCGCCAGCAGCTTAGGACAGGCCCAAGAGACCCAGTACTTC.

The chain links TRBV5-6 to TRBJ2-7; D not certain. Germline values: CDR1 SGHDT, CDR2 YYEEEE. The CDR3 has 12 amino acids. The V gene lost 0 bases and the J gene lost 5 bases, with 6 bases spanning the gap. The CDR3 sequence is CASSLGTDEQYF. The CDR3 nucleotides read TGTGCCAGCAGCTTGGGCACAGACGAGCAGTACTTC.

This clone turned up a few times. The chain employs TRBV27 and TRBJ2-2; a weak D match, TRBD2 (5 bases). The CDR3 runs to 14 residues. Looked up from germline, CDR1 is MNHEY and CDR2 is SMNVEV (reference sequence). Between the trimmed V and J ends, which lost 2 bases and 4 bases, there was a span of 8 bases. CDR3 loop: CASSLRGFTGELFF. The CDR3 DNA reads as TGTGCCAGCAGTTTACGGGGATTCACCGGGGAGCTGTTTTTT.

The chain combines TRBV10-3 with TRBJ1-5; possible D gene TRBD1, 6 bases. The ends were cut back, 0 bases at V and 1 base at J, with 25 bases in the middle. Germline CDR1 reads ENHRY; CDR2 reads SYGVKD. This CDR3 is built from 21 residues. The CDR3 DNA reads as TGTGCCATCAGTGAGTCTGGGAATAGGGGGTTGAGATCGGGAAGCAATCAGCCCCAGCATTTT. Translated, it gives CAISESGNRGLRSGSNQPQHF.

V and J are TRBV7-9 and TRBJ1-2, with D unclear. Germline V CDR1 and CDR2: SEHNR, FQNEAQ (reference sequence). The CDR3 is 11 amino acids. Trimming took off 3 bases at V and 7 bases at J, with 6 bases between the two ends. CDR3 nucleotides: TGTGCCAGCAGCTTTAGTGTTGGCTACACCTTC. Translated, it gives CASSFSVGYTF.

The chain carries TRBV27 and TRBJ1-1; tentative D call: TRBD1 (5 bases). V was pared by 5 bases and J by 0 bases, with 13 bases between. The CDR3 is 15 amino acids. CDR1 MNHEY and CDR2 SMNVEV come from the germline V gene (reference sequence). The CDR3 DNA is TGTGCCAGCAGTCTAGGGGTTTCCTTGAACACTGAAGCTTTCTTT. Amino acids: CASSLGVSLNTEAFF.

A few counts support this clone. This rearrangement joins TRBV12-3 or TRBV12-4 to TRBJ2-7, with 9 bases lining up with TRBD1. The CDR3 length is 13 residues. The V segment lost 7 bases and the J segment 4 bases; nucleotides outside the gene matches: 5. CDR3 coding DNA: TGTGCCAGCAATCAGGACAGGGGTTACGAGCAGTACTTC. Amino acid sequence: CASNQDRGYEQYF.

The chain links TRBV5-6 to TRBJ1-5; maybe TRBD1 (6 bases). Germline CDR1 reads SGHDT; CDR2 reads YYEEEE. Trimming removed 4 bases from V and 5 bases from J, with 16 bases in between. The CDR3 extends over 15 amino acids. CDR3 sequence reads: CASSPGRGWDQPQHF. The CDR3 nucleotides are TGTGCCAGCAGCCCCGGCAGGGGATGGGATCAGCCCCAGCATTTT.

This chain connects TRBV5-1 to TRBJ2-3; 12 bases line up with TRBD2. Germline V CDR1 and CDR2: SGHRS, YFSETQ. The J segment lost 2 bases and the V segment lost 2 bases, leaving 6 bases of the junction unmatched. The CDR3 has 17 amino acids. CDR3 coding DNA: TGCGCCAGCAGCTTTCCGCTAGCGGGGGGGTCCACAGATACGCAGTATTTT. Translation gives CASSFPLAGGSTDTQYF.

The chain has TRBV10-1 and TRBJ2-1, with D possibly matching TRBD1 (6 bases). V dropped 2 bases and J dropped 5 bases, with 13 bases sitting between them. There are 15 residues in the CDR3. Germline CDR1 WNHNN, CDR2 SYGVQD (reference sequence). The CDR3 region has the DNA TGCGCCAGCAGTGAGGGCAGGGGCGACGACAATGAGCAGTTCTTC. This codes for CASSEGRGDDNEQFF.

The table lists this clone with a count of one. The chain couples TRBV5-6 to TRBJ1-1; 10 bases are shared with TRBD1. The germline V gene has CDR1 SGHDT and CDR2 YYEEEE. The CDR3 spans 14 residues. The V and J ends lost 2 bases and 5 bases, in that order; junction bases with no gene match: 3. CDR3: CASSFGTGVTEAFF. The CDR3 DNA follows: TGTGCCAGCAGCTTCGGGACAGGGGTTACTGAAGCTTTCTTT.

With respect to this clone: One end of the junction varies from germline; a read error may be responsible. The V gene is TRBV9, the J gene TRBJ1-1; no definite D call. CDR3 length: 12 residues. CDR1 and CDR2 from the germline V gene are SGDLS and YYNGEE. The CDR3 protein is CASSVPTPDATF. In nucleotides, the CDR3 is TGTGCCAGCAGCGTACCAACCCCGGATGCGACTTTT.

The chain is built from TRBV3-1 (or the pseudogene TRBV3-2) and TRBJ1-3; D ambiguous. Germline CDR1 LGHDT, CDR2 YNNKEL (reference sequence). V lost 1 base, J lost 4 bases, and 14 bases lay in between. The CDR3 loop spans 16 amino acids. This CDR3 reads CASSQGWAVAGNTIYF. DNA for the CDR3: TGTGCCAGCAGCCAAGGATGGGCCGTTGCGGGAAACACCATATATTTT.